This T cell receptor (beta chain) originates from a study of breast tumors, draining lymph nodes, adjacent tissues. Germline CDR1 is MNHNS and CDR2 is SASEGT. CDR3 length: 16 amino acids. Breast cancer patients provided tissue from their axillary draining lymph nodes. Using its own MiXCR run on the multiplex PCR reads, TCRdb lists one record per CDR3 protein. The sample consists of 100,000 to 150,000 distinct CDR3 sequences, 15% to 20% of them appearing once. About this clonotype itself: A read error may explain this, as a much larger clone is one base away.

The TCR sequence derives from a female donor with breast cancer. Some clones in this sample may be carry-over from other donors' samples. The gene calls are TRBV6-1 and TRBJ2-1; possibly TRBD1 for D (5 bases). The source material was axillary lymph node tissue. In DNA form, the CDR3 reads TGTGCCAGCAGTGAAAGGGGAAGGAAGCGCGACAATGGGCAGTTCTTC. Protein: CASSERGRKRDNGQFF.